This TCR beta chain was captured by sequencing in a study of regulatory T cells in long-lasting Graves disease. Concerning this clonotype itself: Antigen unknown.

Sequencing libraries for TCR beta were prepared with iRepertoire HTBI primers and Arm-PCR of CDR3 regions. One entry per CDR3 protein results from TCRdb running MiXCR on the multiplex PCR reads. The repertoire holds about 660,000 distinct CDR3 sequences, with about 30% as singletons. Time point defined: persistent/refractory GD, antithyroid drugs over 5 years with positive TRAb. The TCR library used RNA extracted from PBMCs. Study-level findings and limits: Gene preferences differed: TRBV28, TRBJ1-2, TRBJ2-5 in persistent cases.

The germline CDR1 and CDR2 sequences are SGHTA and FQGNSA. V was clipped by 0 bases and J by 4 bases; unmatched bases: 2. This CDR3 region has 15 residues. The source of this sequence is a female donor with Graves disease. The chain joins TRBV7-2 to TRBJ1-5, with 8 bases lining up with TRBD1. The sequencing here drew on peripheral blood mononuclear cells (PBMCs), taken when the disease was refractory, from a patient treated with antithyroid drugs. This CDR3 is CASSLARTGNQPQHF. DNA of the CDR3: TGTGCCAGCAGCTTAGCCCGGACAGGGAATCAGCCCCAGCATTTT.